This passage covers 22 T cell receptor beta chains from one sample sequenced in a study of molecular identifiers for immune sequencing clone quantification. TCRdb processed the PCR reads anew with MiXCR; each CDR3 protein has one entry. The repertoire has approximately 670,000 distinct CDR3 sequences, roughly 21% of them found once; the top ten carry roughly 0.9%. The sequencing input was naive CD8+ T cells from blood, with Jurkat cell RNA spiked in. Subset described: FACS-sorted CD8+CD4-CCR7+CD45RA+ naive T cells. These receptors all stem from a human donor in good health. Some libraries in this study had Jurkat cell RNA spiked in.

This clonotype was counted many times. V is TRBV7-9 and J is TRBJ1-5; 7 bases line up with TRBD1. Germline CDR1 SEHNR, CDR2 FQNEAQ (reference sequence). The V and J ends lost 3 bases and 1 base, in that order; junction bases with no gene match: 9. This CDR3 has 17 amino acids. CDR3 loop: CASSFSGQGVSNQPQHF. DNA for the CDR3: TGTGCCAGCAGCTTCAGCGGGCAGGGGGTCAGCAATCAGCCCCAGCATTTT.

At least ten counts were recorded for this clonotype. The J gene is TRBJ2-2, the V gene TRBV7-9; TRBD1 might be the D (5 bases). CDR1 SEHNR and CDR2 FQNEAQ come from the germline V gene (reference sequence). CDR3 length equals 18 residues. Trimming removed 4 bases from V and 2 bases from J, with 20 bases in between. CDR3 coding DNA: TGTGCCAGCAGCTCCATTCGGTTGGGCCAGGGTAACACCGGGGAGCTGTTTTTT. This codes for CASSSIRLGQGNTGELFF.

Ten or more counts support this clonotype. The V gene is TRBV6-1, the J gene TRBJ1-5; D unclear. Germline V CDR1 and CDR2: MNHNS, SASEGT. This CDR3 comprises 15 residues. V was cut by 7 bases and J by 3 bases, with 16 bases left in between. The CDR3 DNA reads as TGTGCCAGCACCCACTCCGGGTTCTTCAATCAGCCCCAGCATTTT. Encoded protein: CASTHSGFFNQPQHF.

Concerning this clonotype itself: Relative to the germline gene, one junction end is altered; a read error may explain this. This sequence joins TRBV13 and TRBJ2-1; TRBD2 is a possible D gene (6 bases). Germline CDR1 PRHDT, CDR2 FYEKMQ (reference sequence). The CDR3 runs to 14 residues. Here the CDR3 DNA reads TGTGCCAGCAGCTTAAGGACGGACTACAATGGGCAGTTCTTC. Protein: CASSLRTDYNGQFF.

This clonotype was recorded at least ten times. The chain's CDR3 is CASTSEPNEQFF. In DNA, the CDR3 is TGTGCCAGCACCTCTGAACCAAATGAGCAGTTCTTC. V gene TRBV7-9 combines with J gene TRBJ2-1; D gene ambiguous. The V and J ends lost 7 bases and 7 bases respectively, with 11 bases between them. The CDR3 is 12 amino acids. Germline V gene data show CDR1 as SEHNR and CDR2 as FQNEAQ (reference sequence).

The sample holds a few counts of this clonotype. V usage is TRBV27 and J usage is TRBJ1-1; no clear D gene. CDR1 is MNHEY, CDR2 SMNVEV, per germline (reference sequence). With 2 bases removed from V and 0 bases from J, the gap between germline ends came to 10 bases. CDR3 length: 15 residues. The CDR3 loop is CASSLQAGLNTEAFF. The CDR3 nucleotides are TGTGCCAGCAGTTTACAGGCCGGGCTGAACACTGAAGCTTTCTTT.

The chain is built from TRBV19 and TRBJ2-2; TRBD1 might be the D (5 bases). Trimming removed 3 bases from V and 2 bases from J, with 10 bases in between. The CDR3 runs to 15 residues. Germline V gene sequence: CDR1 LNHDA, CDR2 SQIVND (reference sequence). The CDR3 here is CASSMSRANTGELFF. The CDR3 coding sequence is TGTGCCAGTAGTATGAGCAGGGCCAACACCGGGGAGCTGTTTTTT.

This clonotype occurred a few times. Germline is not matched at one junction end, which may reflect a read error. This chain uses TRBV5-3 with TRBJ1-4, with D hard to call. TRBV5-3 is labeled an ORF, and its function is uncertain. This CDR3 region has 13 residues. The CDR3 spells CASSSDLNEKLFF. CDR3 nucleotides: TGTGCCAGCAGCTCTGACCTTAATGAAAAACTGTTTTTT.

This clonotype was detected many times. The gene calls are TRBV12-3 or TRBV12-4 and TRBJ2-3; 7 bases match TRBD1. This CDR3 spans 17 amino acids. The V segment lost 6 bases and the J segment 4 bases; nucleotides outside the gene matches: 16. The CDR3 region is CASRDDRVGISADTQYF. The CDR3 coding sequence is TGTGCCAGCAGGGACGACAGGGTCGGTATCAGCGCAGATACGCAGTATTTT.

As for this clonotype: Being one base from a much bigger clone, this may be a read error. The CDR3 does not end in the conserved phenylalanine or tryptophan, so this is likely a read error. This chain joins TRBV7-9 and TRBJ2-7; 7 bases line up with TRBD1. The junction had 7 bases not matched to a gene; V was cut back by 5 bases and J by 3 bases. The CDR3 runs to 14 residues. Germline V lookup: CDR1 SEHNR, CDR2 FQNEAQ (reference sequence). CDR3 sequence: CASSVTGADYEQYL. In DNA form, the CDR3 reads TGTGCCAGCAGCGTAACAGGGGCTGACTACGAGCAGTACCTC.

This clonotype was recorded a few times. The chain uses TRBV11-2 and TRBJ2-7; either TRBD1 or TRBD2 may supply D (5 bases each). This CDR3 is 13 amino acids long. In germline, CDR1 is SGHAT, CDR2 FQNNGV. The germline V and J ends were trimmed by 2 bases and 4 bases, with 9 bases remaining between them. The CDR3 spells CASSLFEGYEQYF. As DNA, the CDR3 is TGTGCCAGCAGCTTATTCGAGGGGTACGAGCAGTACTTC.

This clonotype has at least ten counts. V gene TRBV28 combines with J gene TRBJ2-7; D may be TRBD1 (5 bases). Trimming pared 5 bases from V and 0 bases from J, leaving 11 bases between. CDR1 and CDR2 from the germline V gene are MDHEN and SYDVKM. The CDR3 is made up of 14 amino acids. This chain's CDR3 is CASSDRTSSYEQYF. The CDR3 DNA reads as TGTGCCAGCAGTGACCGGACAAGCTCCTACGAGCAGTACTTC.

This clonotype was observed many times. V is TRBV6-5 and J is TRBJ2-2, with no clear D. Trimming took off 7 bases at V and 4 bases at J, with 13 bases between the two ends. Germline-derived CDR1 and CDR2 are MNHEY and SVGAGI. The CDR3 totals 14 residues. The CDR3 protein is CASTWTASTGELFF. DNA of the CDR3: TGTGCCAGCACCTGGACCGCGAGCACCGGGGAGCTGTTTTTT.

This clonotype has a count of ten or more. The chain links TRBV7-9 to TRBJ2-7, with 8 bases that match TRBD1. V dropped 5 bases and J dropped 5; count of bases not matched to a gene: 8. From germline, CDR1 is SEHNR and CDR2 FQNEAQ (reference sequence). The CDR3 length is 14 residues. Here the CDR3 DNA reads TGTGCCAGCAGCCTCGGGACAGGCATCAACGAGCAGTACTTC. It specifies CASSLGTGINEQYF.

About this clonotype itself: This may be a read error, as it is one base from a much larger clone. V is TRBV27 and J is TRBJ2-7; 8 nucleotides line up with TRBD1. This CDR3 is 14 amino acids long. CDR1 and CDR2 (germline): MNHEY, SMNVEV (reference sequence). The CDR3 region is CASSDRGLSYEQHF. CDR3 coding DNA: TGTGCCAGCAGTGACAGGGGCCTCTCCTACGAGCAGCACTTC.

With respect to this clonotype: One base away lies a much larger clone, so this may be a sequencing read error. The chain is built from TRBV4-3 and TRBJ2-1; D possibly matches TRBD1 or TRBD2 (5 bases each). Per germline, CDR1 LGHNA and CDR2 YSLEER. CDR3 size: 14 residues. The CDR3 nucleotides are TGCGCCGGCAGCCAAGATCGGGGCAACAATGAGCAGTTCTTC. Its protein product is CAGSQDRGNNEQFF.

In the case of this clonotype: This could be a read error, since a much larger clone is one nucleotide away. V gene TRBV7-2 combines with J gene TRBJ2-7; unclear D gene. The CDR3 runs to 14 residues. Germline V gene sequence: CDR1 SGHTA, CDR2 FQGNSA. In DNA, the CDR3 is TGTGCCAGCAGCTTAGACGACACCACCTACGAGCAGCACTTC. This encodes CASSLDDTTYEQHF. Full variable domain (rest looked up from reference TRBV7-2 and TRBJ2-7): GAGVSQSPSNKVTEKGKDVELRCDPISGHTALYWYRQSLGQGLEFLIYFQGNSAPDKSGLPSDRFSAERTGGSVSTLTIQRTQQEDSAVYLCASSLDDTTYEQHFGPGTRLTVT.

Regarding this clonotype: One base away lies a much larger clone, so this may be a sequencing read error. V is TRBV10-3 and J is TRBJ2-7, with no clear D. The length of the CDR3 is 15 residues. Germline V gene sequence: CDR1 ENHRY, CDR2 SYGVKD. Here the CDR3 DNA reads TGTGCCATCAGTGATATAGGGCCGGGTCCTTACGAGCAGTGCTTC. The encoded protein is CAISDIGPGPYEQCF.

For the CDR3, the DNA is TGTGCCAGCAGTTTGAACGTGATGAACACTGAAGCTTTCTTT. This translates into CASSLNVMNTEAFF. The gene calls are TRBV12-3 or TRBV12-4 and TRBJ1-1; D gene unclear. This CDR3 contains 14 residues. V shed 3 bases and J shed 0 bases, with 8 bases lying between them.

The gene calls are TRBV6-6 and TRBJ2-7; TRBD2 is a possible D gene (6 bases). Germline lookup yields CDR1 MNHNY and CDR2 SVGAGI (reference sequence). The germline V and J ends were trimmed by 6 bases and 7 bases, with 19 bases remaining between them. This CDR3 spans 14 amino acids. CDR3: CASSPPGVAGEQYF. The CDR3 nucleotides read TGTGCCAGCAGCCCCCCGGGGGTCGCGGGGGAGCAGTACTTC.

As for this clonotype: This may stem from a read error, because a much larger clone lies one nucleotide away. J is TRBJ1-1 and V is TRBV27; TRBD1 might be the D (5 bases). This CDR3 is 14 amino acids long. V was trimmed by 6 bases and J by 5 bases, leaving 16 bases between them. CDR1 and CDR2 (germline): MNHEY, SMNVEV (reference sequence). The CDR3 spells CASRGAEGRTEAFF. CDR3 DNA: TGTGCCAGCAGAGGGGCAGAGGGGCGGACTGAAGCTTTCTTT.

This clonotype was counted at least ten times. The V call is TRBV4-3, the J call TRBJ2-3, with 9 bases that match TRBD1. J was trimmed by 5 bases and V by 2 bases; bases with no gene match: 5. Germline CDR1 reads LGHNA; CDR2 reads YSLEER. The length of the CDR3 is 15 residues. CDR3 amino acids: CASSQYRGLVDTQYF. The CDR3 nucleotides are TGCGCCAGCAGCCAATACAGGGGGCTCGTAGATACGCAGTATTTT.